One and the same sample provided the 6 T cell receptor beta chains below, sequenced in a study of T cells after posttransplantation cyclophosphamide. Methotrexate plus calcineurin inhibitor accompanied controls' myeloablative marrow transplants; sampling was 1 year later. TCRdb's copy holds only in-frame clones and misses some; the assay was immunoSEQ multiplex PCR. Of roughly 24,000 clones listed, around 89% were seen once; the top ten hold around 8.2%. The specimen comprised PBMCs, sampled after an allogeneic stem cell transplant with a calcineurin inhibitor and methotrexate. The receptors shown here come from a female patient aged 50-59 years who received an allogeneic stem cell transplant from an unrelated donor, was CMV-positive, and had chronic GVHD only. Some T cells may be provided by the graft donor.

The rearrangement uses TRBV19 and TRBJ2-5; D is perhaps TRBD1 (6 bases). The CDR3 runs to 14 residues. Germline lookup yields CDR1 LNHDA and CDR2 SQIVND (reference sequence). Trimming removed 3 bases at V and 5 bases at J, with 13 bases between. CDR3 in amino acids: CASSIGRGAETQYF. CDR3 in DNA: TGTGCCAGTAGTATCGGCAGGGGTGCGGAGACCCAGTACTTC.

This rearrangement joins TRBV5-1 to TRBJ2-5; no definite D call. CDR1 SGHRS and CDR2 YFSETQ come from the germline V gene. The CDR3 has 13 amino acids. V was trimmed by 2 bases and J by 5 bases, leaving 10 bases between them. The CDR3 nucleotides read TGCGCCAGCAGCTTTGTCCCCGGGGAGACCCAGTACTTC. Protein sequence: CASSFVPGETQYF.

This chain joins TRBV6-1 and TRBJ1-2; TRBD1 matches at 8 bases. V trimming: 2 bases; J trimming: 4 bases; junction bases outside the gene matches: 9. The CDR3 has 16 amino acids. CDR1 and CDR2 (germline): MNHNS, SASEGT. The CDR3 region has the DNA TGTGCCAGCAGTGAAATTGGACAGGGTGAGATCTATGGCTACACCTTC. Its translation: CASSEIGQGEIYGYTF.

The rearrangement joins TRBV11-2 to TRBJ2-7; D is possibly TRBD2 (6 bases). This CDR3 is built from 14 residues. V lost 3 bases and J 3 bases, leaving 12 bases between the germline ends. Germline-derived CDR1 and CDR2 are SGHAT and FQNNGV. The CDR3: CASSFQRASYEQYF. In DNA form, the CDR3 reads TGTGCCAGCAGCTTCCAGCGGGCCAGCTACGAGCAGTACTTC.

This chain joins TRBV5-1 and TRBJ1-2; D gene unclear. The CDR3 runs 13 residues. In germline, CDR1 is SGHRS, CDR2 YFSETQ. Deletions cut 2 bases from V and 2 bases from J, with 7 bases between. The CDR3 DNA is TGCGCCAGCAGCTTCTCAGGAAACTATGGCTACACCTTC. It encodes CASSFSGNYGYTF.

This clone turned up a few times. The genes are TRBV21-1 and TRBJ2-1; the table assigns TRBD2, which was not confirmed against the DNA. TRBV21-1 is noted as a pseudogene. The CDR3 runs 16 residues. Here the CDR3 DNA reads TGTGCCAGCAGCAGACACGGACTAGCGGACCACAATGAGCAGTTCTTC. It specifies CASSRHGLADHNEQFF.